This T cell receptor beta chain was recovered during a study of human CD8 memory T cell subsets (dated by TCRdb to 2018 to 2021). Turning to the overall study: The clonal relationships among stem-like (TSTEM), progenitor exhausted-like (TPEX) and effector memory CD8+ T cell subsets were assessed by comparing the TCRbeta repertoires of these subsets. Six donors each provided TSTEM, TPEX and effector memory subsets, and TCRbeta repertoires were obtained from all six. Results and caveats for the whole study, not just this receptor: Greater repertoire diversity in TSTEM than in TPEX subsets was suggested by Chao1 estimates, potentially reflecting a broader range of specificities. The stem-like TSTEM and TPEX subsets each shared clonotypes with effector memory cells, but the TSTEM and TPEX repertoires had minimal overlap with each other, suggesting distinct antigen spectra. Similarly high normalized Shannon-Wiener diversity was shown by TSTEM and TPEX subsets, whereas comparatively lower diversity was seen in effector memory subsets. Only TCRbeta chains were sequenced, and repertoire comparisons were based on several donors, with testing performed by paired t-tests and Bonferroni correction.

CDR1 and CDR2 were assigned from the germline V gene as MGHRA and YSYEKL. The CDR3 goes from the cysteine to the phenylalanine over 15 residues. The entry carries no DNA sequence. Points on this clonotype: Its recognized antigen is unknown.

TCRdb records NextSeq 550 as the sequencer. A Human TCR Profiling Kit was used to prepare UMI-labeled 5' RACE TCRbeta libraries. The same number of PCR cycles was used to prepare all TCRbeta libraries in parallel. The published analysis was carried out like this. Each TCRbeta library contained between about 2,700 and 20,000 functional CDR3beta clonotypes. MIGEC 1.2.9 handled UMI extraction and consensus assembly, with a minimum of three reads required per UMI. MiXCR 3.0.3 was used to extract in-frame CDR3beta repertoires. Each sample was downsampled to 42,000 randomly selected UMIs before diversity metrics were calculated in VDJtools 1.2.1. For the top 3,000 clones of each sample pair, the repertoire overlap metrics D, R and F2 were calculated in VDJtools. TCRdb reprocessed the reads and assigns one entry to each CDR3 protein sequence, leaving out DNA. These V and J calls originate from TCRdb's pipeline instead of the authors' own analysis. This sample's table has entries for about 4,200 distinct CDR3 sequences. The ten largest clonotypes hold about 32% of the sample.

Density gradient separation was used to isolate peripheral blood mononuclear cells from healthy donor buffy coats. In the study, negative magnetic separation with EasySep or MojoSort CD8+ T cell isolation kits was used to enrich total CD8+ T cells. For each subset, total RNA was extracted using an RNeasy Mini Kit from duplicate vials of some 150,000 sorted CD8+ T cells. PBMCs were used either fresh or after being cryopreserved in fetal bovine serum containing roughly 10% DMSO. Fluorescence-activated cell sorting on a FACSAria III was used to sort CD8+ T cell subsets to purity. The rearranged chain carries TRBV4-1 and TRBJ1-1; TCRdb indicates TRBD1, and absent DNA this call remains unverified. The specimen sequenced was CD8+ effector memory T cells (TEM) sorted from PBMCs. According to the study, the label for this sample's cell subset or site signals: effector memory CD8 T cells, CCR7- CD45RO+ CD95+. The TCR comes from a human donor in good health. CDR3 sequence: CASSRGQGWGTEAFF.